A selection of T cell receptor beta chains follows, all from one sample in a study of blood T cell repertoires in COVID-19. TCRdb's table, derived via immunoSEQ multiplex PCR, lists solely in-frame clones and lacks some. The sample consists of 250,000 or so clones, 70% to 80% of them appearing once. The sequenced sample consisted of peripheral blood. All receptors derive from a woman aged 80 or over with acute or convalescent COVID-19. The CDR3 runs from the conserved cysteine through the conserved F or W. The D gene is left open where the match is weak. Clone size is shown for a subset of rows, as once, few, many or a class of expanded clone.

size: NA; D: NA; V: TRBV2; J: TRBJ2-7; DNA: TGTGCCAGCGCACTTAGCGTGAACTCCTACGAGCAGTACTTC; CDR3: CASALSVNSYEQYF
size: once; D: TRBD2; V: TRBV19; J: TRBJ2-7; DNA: TGTGCCAGTAGTATAGGCCATCTAGCGGGAGGCGAGCAGTACTTC; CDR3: CASSIGHLAGGEQYF
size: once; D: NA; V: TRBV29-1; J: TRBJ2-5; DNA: TGCAGCGTTGAAGGGAGATCCCAAGAGACCCAGTACTTC; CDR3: CSVEGRSQETQYF
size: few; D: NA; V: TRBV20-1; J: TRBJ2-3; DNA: TGCAGTGCTAGAATCGGAGATACGCAGTATTTT; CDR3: CSARIGDTQYF
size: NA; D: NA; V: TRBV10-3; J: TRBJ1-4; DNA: TGTGCCATCAGTGGGGGCGTTGCAACTAATGAAAAACTGTTTTTT; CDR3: CAISGGVATNEKLFF
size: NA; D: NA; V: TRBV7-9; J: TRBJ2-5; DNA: TGTGCCAGTAAACTGGGACTGCAAGAGACCCAGTACTTC; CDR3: CASKLGLQETQYF
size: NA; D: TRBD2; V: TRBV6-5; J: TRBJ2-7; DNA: TGTGCCAGCAGTAGGACTAGCGGCTACGAGCAGTACTTC; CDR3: CASSRTSGYEQYF
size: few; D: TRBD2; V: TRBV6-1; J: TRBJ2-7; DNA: TGTGCCAGCAGTGAACGGGGTCTAGCGGGAGTTATCCACGAGCAGTACTTC; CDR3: CASSERGLAGVIHEQYF
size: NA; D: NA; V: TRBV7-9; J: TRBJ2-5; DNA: TGTGCCAGCAGCTTAGTTTGGTCCGGGACACCCCAAGAGACCCAGTACTTC; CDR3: CASSLVWSGTPQETQYF
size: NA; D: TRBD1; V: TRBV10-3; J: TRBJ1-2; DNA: TGTGCCATCAGGCCTAAGGCCGGGACAGCTGATGGCTACACCTTC; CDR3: CAIRPKAGTADGYTF
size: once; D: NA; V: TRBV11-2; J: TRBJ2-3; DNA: TGTGCCAGCAGCAACAGACGCTTCAGCACAGATACGCAGTATTTT; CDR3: CASSNRRFSTDTQYF
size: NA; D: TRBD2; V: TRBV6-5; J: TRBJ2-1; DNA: TGTGCCAGCAGTTACGCGGGCCGCGGGGGTGAGCAGTTCTTC; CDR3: CASSYAGRGGEQFF
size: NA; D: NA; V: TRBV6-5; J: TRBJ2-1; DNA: TGTGCCAGCGAGGCGGGGAACTCCTACAATGAGCAGTTCTTC; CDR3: CASEAGNSYNEQFF
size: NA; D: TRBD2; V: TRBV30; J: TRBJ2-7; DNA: TGTGCCTGGAGAGGGGACAGGGCTAAGACTAGCGGGATGTTCGGCTACGAGCAGTACTTC; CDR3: CAWRGDRAKTSGMFGYEQYF
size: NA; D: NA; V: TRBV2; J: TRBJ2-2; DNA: TGTGCCAGCAGTCAGCCGGACAAAAGGAGCGGGGAGCTGTTTTTT; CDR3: CASSQPDKRSGELFF
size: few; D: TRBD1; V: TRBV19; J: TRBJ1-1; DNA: TGTGCCAGTAGTATCGGGACAGGGGGCCGGTGGGGCACTGAAGCTTTCTTT; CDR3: CASSIGTGGRWGTEAFF
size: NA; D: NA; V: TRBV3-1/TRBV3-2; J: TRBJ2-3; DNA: TGTGCCAGCAGCCAACGCGGGGTGCGCACAGATACGCAGTATTTT; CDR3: CASSQRGVRTDTQYF
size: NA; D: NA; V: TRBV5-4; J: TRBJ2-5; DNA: TGTGCCAGCAGTTTGGACTCACTCCGTCCAGAGACCCAGTACTTC; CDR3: CASSLDSLRPETQYF
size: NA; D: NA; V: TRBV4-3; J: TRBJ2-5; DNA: TGCGCCAGCAGCCAAGATGCAGGGCAAGAGACCCAGTACTTC; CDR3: CASSQDAGQETQYF
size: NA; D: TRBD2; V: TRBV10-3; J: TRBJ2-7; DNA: TGTGCCACTAGAGCGGGAGAAGTGAACGAGCAGTACTTC; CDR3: CATRAGEVNEQYF
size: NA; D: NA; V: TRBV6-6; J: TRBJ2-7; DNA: TGTGCCACCTCGGGAGCTTCCGACTACGAGCAGTACTTC; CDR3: CATSGASDYEQYF
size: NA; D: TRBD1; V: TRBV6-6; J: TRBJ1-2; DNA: TGTGCCAGCAGTCCGACAGGGTCCTATGGCTACACCTTC; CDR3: CASSPTGSYGYTF
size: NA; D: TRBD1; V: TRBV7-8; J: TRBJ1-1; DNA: TGTGCCAGCAGCACCCGGGACAGGATGAACACTGAAGCTTTCTTT; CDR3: CASSTRDRMNTEAFF
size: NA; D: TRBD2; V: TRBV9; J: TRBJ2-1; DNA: TGTGCCAGCAGCCGGACTAGCGGGGGGGCCAATGAGCAGTTCTTC; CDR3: CASSRTSGGANEQFF
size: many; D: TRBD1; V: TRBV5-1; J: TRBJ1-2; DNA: TGCGCCAGCAGCGGGGACAGATATGGCTACACCTTC; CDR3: CASSGDRYGYTF
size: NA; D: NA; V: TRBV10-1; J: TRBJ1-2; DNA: TGCGCCAGCAGTGAGAGACAGAACTATGGCTACACCTTC; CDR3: CASSERQNYGYTF
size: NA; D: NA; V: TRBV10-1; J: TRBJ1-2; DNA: TGCGCCAGCAGTGAGTCCTGGGAGGTGGGCTATGGCTACACCTTC; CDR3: CASSESWEVGYGYTF
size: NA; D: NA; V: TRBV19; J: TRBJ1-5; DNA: TGTGCCAGTAGTGGTTTAGCATTAGGATCTAGCAATCAGCCCCAGCATTTT; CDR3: CASSGLALGSSNQPQHF
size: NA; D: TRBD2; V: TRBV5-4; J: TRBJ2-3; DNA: TGTGCCAGCAGCTTGGCCGGTAGCGGGAGTGATACGCAGTATTTT; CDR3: CASSLAGSGSDTQYF
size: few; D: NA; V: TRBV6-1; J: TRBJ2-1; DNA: TGTGCCAGCAGTGAGGAGGGGGGACAGCCCTACAATGAGCAGTTCTTC; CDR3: CASSEEGGQPYNEQFF
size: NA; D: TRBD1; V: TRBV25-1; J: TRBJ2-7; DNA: TGTGCCAGCAGTTCCTCTCCAGGGGGAAAATCCTACGAGCAGTACTTC; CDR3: CASSSSPGGKSYEQYF
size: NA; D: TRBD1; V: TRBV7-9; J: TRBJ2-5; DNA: TGTGCCAGCAGCACCTGGGACAGTAGCCAAGAGACCCAGTACTTC; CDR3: CASSTWDSSQETQYF
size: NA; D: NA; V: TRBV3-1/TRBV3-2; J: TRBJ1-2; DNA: TGTGCCAGCAGCAAATCCGGGACACCCTTCTATGGCTACACCTTC; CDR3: CASSKSGTPFYGYTF
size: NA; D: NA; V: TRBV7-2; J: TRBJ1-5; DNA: TGTGCCAGCAGCTTAGACGGGGTAGCAAATCAGCCCCAGCATTTT; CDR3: CASSLDGVANQPQHF
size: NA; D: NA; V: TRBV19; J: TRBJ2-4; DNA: TGTGCCAGCACAGGGACATCCAACATTCAGTACTTC; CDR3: CASTGTSNIQYF
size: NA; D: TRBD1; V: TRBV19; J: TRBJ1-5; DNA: TGTGCCAGTAGTGCCCGGGACAGGGGGCTTTTAGGCGGCAATCAGCCCCAGCATTTT; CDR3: CASSARDRGLLGGNQPQHF
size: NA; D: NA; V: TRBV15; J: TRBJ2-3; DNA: TGTGCCACCAGCAGAGACAGGTATAGCACAGATACGCAGTATTTT; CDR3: CATSRDRYSTDTQYF
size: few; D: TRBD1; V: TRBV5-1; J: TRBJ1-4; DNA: TGCGCCAGCAGCCCTGGACAGGGGCCTAATGAAAAACTGTTTTTT; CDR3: CASSPGQGPNEKLFF
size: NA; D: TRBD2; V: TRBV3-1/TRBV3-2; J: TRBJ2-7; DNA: TGTGCCAGCAGCCAAGCCTATTCCGGGACTAGGATCTCCGAGCAGTACTTC; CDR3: CASSQAYSGTRISEQYF
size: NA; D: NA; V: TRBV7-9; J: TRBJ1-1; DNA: TGTGCCAGCAGCTTAAATCGAGGCAGTGACCCTTCGATGAACACTGAAGCTTTCTTT; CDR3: CASSLNRGSDPSMNTEAFF
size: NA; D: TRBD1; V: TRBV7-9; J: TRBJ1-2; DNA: TGTGCCAGCAGCTCAGAGACAGGGGGCGACTATGGCTACACCTTC; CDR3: CASSSETGGDYGYTF
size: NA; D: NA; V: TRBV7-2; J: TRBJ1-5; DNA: TGTGCCAGCAGCTTATCAGGGTGGGCCAGCAATCAGCCCCAGCATTTT; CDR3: CASSLSGWASNQPQHF
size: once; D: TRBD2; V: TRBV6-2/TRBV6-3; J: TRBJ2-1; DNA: TGTGCCAGCAGCCCACTGGGACTAGCGGGGTACAATGAGCAGTTCTTC; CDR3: CASSPLGLAGYNEQFF
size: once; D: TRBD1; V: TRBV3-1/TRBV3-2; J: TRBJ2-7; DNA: TGTGCCAGCAGCCTAGGACAGGGGGCCTCCTACGAGCAGTACTTC; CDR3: CASSLGQGASYEQYF
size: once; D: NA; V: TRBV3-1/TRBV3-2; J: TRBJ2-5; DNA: TGTGCCAGCAGCCAAGCAACTGGGGCTAGGGAGACCCAGTACTTC; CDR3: CASSQATGARETQYF
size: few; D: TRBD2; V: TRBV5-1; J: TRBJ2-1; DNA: TGCGCCAGCAGCTTGTTAGCGGGAGCGCGTGGGAATGAGCAGTTCTTC; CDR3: CASSLLAGARGNEQFF
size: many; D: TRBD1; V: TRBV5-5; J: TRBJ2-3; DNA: TGTGCCAGCAGCTCGGACAGGTTCAAAGATACGCAGTATTTT; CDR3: CASSSDRFKDTQYF
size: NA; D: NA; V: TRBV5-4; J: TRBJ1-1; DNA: TGTGCCAGCAGCTCGGACCCGGGGGGGATGAACACTGAAGCTTTCTTT; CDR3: CASSSDPGGMNTEAFF
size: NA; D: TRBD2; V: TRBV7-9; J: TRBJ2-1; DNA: TGTGCCAGCAGCTTAAATAGGCCCGGGGGACTAGCGGGAGGTAATGAGCAGTTCTTC; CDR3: CASSLNRPGGLAGGNEQFF
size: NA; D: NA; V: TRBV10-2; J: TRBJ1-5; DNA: TGCGCCAGCAGTGGGACACCAGATCAGCCCCAGCATTTT; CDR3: CASSGTPDQPQHF
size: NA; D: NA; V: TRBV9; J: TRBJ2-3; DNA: TGTGCCAGCAGCGTAGGACTAGGAGCAGATACGCAGTATTTT; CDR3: CASSVGLGADTQYF
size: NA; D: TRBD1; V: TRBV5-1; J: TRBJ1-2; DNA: TGCGCCAGCAGCTGGGACAGGGGCTATGGCTACACCTTC; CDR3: CASSWDRGYGYTF